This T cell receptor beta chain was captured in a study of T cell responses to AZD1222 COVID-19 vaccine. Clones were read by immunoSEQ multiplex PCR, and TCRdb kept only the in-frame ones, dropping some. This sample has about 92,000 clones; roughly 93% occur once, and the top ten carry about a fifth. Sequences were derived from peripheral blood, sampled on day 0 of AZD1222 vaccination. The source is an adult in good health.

Written as DNA, the CDR3 is TGTGCCAGCAGCCAAGGGAAGCGGGACTCCTACGAGCAGTACTTC. It yields the protein CASSQGKRDSYEQYF. The rearrangement links TRBV3-1 (or the pseudogene TRBV3-2) to TRBJ2-7, with 7 bases identical to TRBD2. The CDR3 length is 15 residues. CDR1 and CDR2 from the germline V gene are LGHDT and YNNKEL (reference sequence). Germline trimming cut 1 base from V and 0 bases from J; bases unmatched to any gene: 3.